The entry that follows covers one T cell receptor beta chain sequence. Its cognate antigen is unknown. Primers for the PCR totalled 60 Vbeta and 13 Jbeta. Libraries were prepared by immunoSEQ multiplex PCR; TCRdb keeps only in-frame clonotypes and omits some of them. This table has some 150,000 clones, approximately 84% appearing once. The CDR3 loop spans 13 amino acids. Germline V lookup: CDR1 GTSNPN, CDR2 SVGIG (reference sequence). V was pared by 2 bases and J by 7 bases, with 5 bases of the junction left unmatched. This record belongs to a study of cytomegalovirus exposure and HLA in healthy donors. Whole-study findings and limits: CMV serostatus was the sole immune exposure information available. Researchers counted around 170 TCR beta chains as cytomegalovirus-associated. In a later analysis, donors in an Asian-associated ancestry cluster reportedly had fewer N-insertions in productive TCRs than the cohort mean. TCR beta chains associated with HLA were, in a later analysis, more clonally expanded than equally common others.

The chain carries TRBV30 and TRBJ1-5; the match to TRBD1 covers 7 bases. The sample was PBMCs. This clonotype was sampled from a woman aged 50 to 65 in good health and CMV-seropositive. The CDR3 coding sequence is TGTGCCTGGAGTAGGGGGCGCGGCCAGCCCCAGCATTTT. As protein: CAWSRGRGQPQHF.